A few counts support the clone carrying this TCR beta chain. Antigen specificity is unknown. In TCRdb, the 5' RACE reads were re-called with MiXCR into one record per CDR3 protein. Of fewer than 400,000 distinct CDR3 sequences in the sample, approximately 11% were seen once. The data were taken from a study of T cells after yellow fever vaccination. Study-level findings and limits: When the response was secondary, it was weaker but reached its peak faster, day 5 versus 15.

The germline V gene encodes CDR1 SGHDN and CDR2 FVKESK. V was pared by 2 bases and J by 5 bases, with 3 bases of the junction left unmatched. This CDR3 comprises 14 residues. The receptor's source is a young man who received the YFV17D yellow fever vaccine. The material was CD4+ T cells sorted from PBMCs, obtained 45 days after the yellow fever booster vaccination. The chain joins TRBV14 to TRBJ2-1, with 7 positions matching TRBD2. CDR3 in DNA: TGTGCCAGCAGCCAACCCGGGACTAACAATGAGCAGTTCTTC. Translating it yields CASSQPGTNNEQFF.